The 30 T cell receptor beta chains below all came from one sample that was sequenced in a study of blood T cell repertoires in COVID-19. This table comes from immunoSEQ multiplex PCR, and its TCRdb copy is limited to in-frame clones, with some not included. In the table there are 90,000 to 120,000 clones, about 80% of which are singletons. The sequencing input was peripheral blood. The receptors shown here come from a man aged 70-80 years with acute or convalescent COVID-19.

The chain couples TRBV6-6 to TRBJ2-5; no clear D. The CDR3 spans 13 residues. Germline CDR1 and CDR2: MNHNY and SVGAGI (reference sequence). Trimming shortened V by 5 bases and J by 3 bases, and 10 bases separated the two germline ends. The CDR3 nucleotides read TGTGCCAGCAGTCCCGACTCGAAAGAGACCCAGTACTTC. It codes for CASSPDSKETQYF.

The chain joins TRBV9 to TRBJ2-3; 13 nucleotides align to TRBD2. Germline V CDR1 and CDR2: SGDLS, YYNGEE. J lost 6 bases, V lost 4 bases, and 8 bases had no gene match. The CDR3 spans 16 residues. The CDR3 reads CASSQLGTSGVDTQYF. The CDR3, as DNA: TGTGCCAGCAGCCAACTAGGGACTAGCGGGGTGGATACGCAGTATTTT.

This clone turned up a few times. This chain uses TRBV6-1 with TRBJ1-6, with 10 bases that match TRBD1. This CDR3 has 20 amino acids. V gave up 2 bases and J gave up 0 bases; unmatched junction bases: 10. Germline CDR1 MNHNS, CDR2 SASEGT. The CDR3, as DNA: TGTGCCAGCAGTGAACTCCGGGACAGGGGTTCGAGCTCCTATAATTCACCCCTCCACTTT. Amino acid sequence: CASSELRDRGSSSYNSPLHF.

The count of this clone is one. This rearrangement joins TRBV7-9 to TRBJ2-1, with 8 bases lining up with TRBD2. The V gene end was trimmed by 6 bases and the J gene end by 0 bases; junction bases not matched to a gene: 1. CDR1 is SEHNR and CDR2 is FQNEAQ in the germline V gene (reference sequence). The CDR3 is 14 amino acids. The CDR3 DNA follows: TGTGCCAGCAGTCTAGCGGGCTCCTACAATGAGCAGTTCTTC. Amino acids: CASSLAGSYNEQFF. Based on the CDR3 plus reference TRBV7-9 and TRBJ2-1, the full variable domain is DTGVSQNPRHKITKRGQNVTFRCDPISEHNRLYWYRQTLGQGPEFLTYFQNEAQLEKSRLLSDRFSAERPKGSFSTLEIQRTEQGDSAMYLCASSLAGSYNEQFFGPGTRLTVL.

V usage is TRBV15 and J usage is TRBJ1-6, with D uncertain. Germline V gene sequence: CDR1 LNHNV, CDR2 YYDKDF (reference sequence). The CDR3 totals 17 residues. Deletions cut 1 base from V and 0 bases from J, with 10 bases between. In DNA, the CDR3 is TGTGCCACCAGCAGAGTAAGAGGGAGCTCCTATAATTCACCCCTCCACTTT. Translating it yields CATSRVRGSSYNSPLHF.

This chain uses TRBV2 with TRBJ1-5; 8 nucleotides line up with TRBD1. The germline CDR1 and CDR2 sequences are SNHLY and FYNNEI. The J segment lost 6 bases and the V segment lost 2 bases, leaving 6 bases of the junction unmatched. The CDR3 extends over 15 amino acids. The CDR3 loop reads CASSEQGASSQPQHF. The CDR3 coding sequence is TGTGCCAGCAGTGAACAGGGGGCGTCTAGTCAGCCCCAGCATTTT.

This rearrangement joins TRBV19 to TRBJ1-2; 8 nucleotides line up with TRBD1. Germline V gene data show CDR1 as LNHDA and CDR2 as SQIVND (reference sequence). With 2 bases clipped from V and 2 bases from J, the junction kept 1 base outside the gene matches. The CDR3 consists of 14 residues. DNA of the CDR3: TGTGCCAGTAGTATATCAGGGGGCAACTATGGCTACACCTTC. It translates to CASSISGGNYGYTF. The entire variable domain, with the rest obtained from reference TRBV19 and TRBJ1-2, is as follows: DGGITQSPKYLFRKEGQNVTLSCEQNLNHDAMYWYRQDPGQGLRLIYYSQIVNDFQKGDIAEGYSVSREKKESFPLTVTSAQKNPTAFYLCASSISGGNYGYTFGSGTRLTVV.

The chain carries TRBV29-1 and TRBJ2-5; 8 nucleotides agree with TRBD1. CDR1 and CDR2 from the germline V gene are SQVTM and ANQGSEA. J was trimmed by 5 bases and V by 7 bases; bases with no gene match: 9. The CDR3 contains 13 residues. CDR3 sequence reads: CSALGQGLETQYF. CDR3 sequence (DNA): TGCAGCGCCCTCGGACAGGGCCTCGAGACCCAGTACTTC.

V gene TRBV19 combines with J gene TRBJ1-5; no clear D. V gave up 3 bases and J gave up 4 bases, with 13 bases separating them. The CDR3 sequence is 15 residues long. Germline values: CDR1 LNHDA, CDR2 SQIVND (reference sequence). Written as DNA, the CDR3 is TGTGCCAGTAGTATTGAAGAGGCAGCAAATCAGCCCCAGCATTTT. The encoded protein is CASSIEEAANQPQHF.

This clone was observed once. V gene TRBV7-3 combines with J gene TRBJ2-3; D is perhaps TRBD2 (5 bases). Trimming cost V 3 bases and J 3 bases, with 10 bases left between them. CDR3 size: 14 residues. Germline CDR1 SGHTA, CDR2 FQGTGA. The CDR3 loop reads CASSFEGLTDTQYF. The CDR3 DNA sequence: TGTGCCAGCAGCTTTGAGGGTTTGACAGATACGCAGTATTTT.

The gene calls are TRBV3-1 (or the pseudogene TRBV3-2) and TRBJ1-5; no firm D call. CDR3 size: 13 residues. Germline CDR1 LGHDT, CDR2 YNNKEL (reference sequence). Trimming left V 0 bases short and J 9 bases short, with 9 bases between. CDR3 amino acids: CASSQDPRGPQHF. The DNA of the CDR3 is TGTGCCAGCAGCCAAGACCCCCGAGGGCCCCAGCATTTT.

The chain is built from TRBV10-1 and TRBJ2-2; 8 positions match TRBD1. This CDR3 has 18 amino acids. Germline-derived CDR1 and CDR2 are WNHNN and SYGVQD (reference sequence). The J segment lost 0 bases and the V segment lost 6 bases, leaving 12 bases of the junction unmatched. In DNA, the CDR3 is TGCGCCAGCAGGGGGACAGGTCAAGCCGGCTCGAACACCGGGGAGCTGTTTTTT. This sequence encodes CASRGTGQAGSNTGELFF.

V gene TRBV6-2 or TRBV6-3 combines with J gene TRBJ1-2; D may be TRBD1 (6 bases). CDR3 length: 12 residues. Germline V gene lookup returns CDR1 MNHEY and CDR2 SVGEGT. The ends were cut back, 2 bases at V and 7 bases at J, with 8 bases in the middle. DNA of the CDR3: TGTGCCAGCAGTTACGGGGGCTCTGGCTACACCTTC. It encodes CASSYGGSGYTF.

In this sample, this clone turned up a few times. This chain uses TRBV6-5 with TRBJ1-3; TRBD1 might be the D (6 bases). The CDR3 runs 16 residues. The V end was cut by 0 bases, the J end by 4 bases, with 13 bases between. Germline V lookup: CDR1 MNHEY, CDR2 SVGAGI. DNA of the CDR3: TGTGCCAGCAGTTACTCGAGCGCAGGGGTAGGAAACACCATATATTTT. Translating gives CASSYSSAGVGNTIYF.

In its sample, this clone was seen once. V gene TRBV7-9 combines with J gene TRBJ1-1; D possibly corresponds to TRBD1 (6 bases). The CDR3 extends over 15 amino acids. Germline CDR1 reads SEHNR; CDR2 reads FQNEAQ (reference sequence). Trimming removed 5 bases from V and 3 bases from J, with 16 bases in between. The CDR3 region has the DNA TGTGCCAGCAGCACGTGGGGACAAGGGGACACTGAAGCTTTCTTT. Its translation is CASSTWGQGDTEAFF.

This clone was recorded once. The chain couples TRBV5-1 to TRBJ1-2; the match to TRBD1 covers 11 bases. Trimming at V came to 4 bases and at J to 8 bases, leaving 7 bases not matched to a gene. CDR1 and CDR2 from the germline V gene are SGHRS and YFSETQ. CDR3 length equals 14 residues. CDR3: CASSPGTGGLGYTF. The CDR3 DNA sequence: TGCGCCAGCAGCCCCGGGACAGGGGGATTAGGCTACACCTTC. The complete variable domain, with remaining parts taken from reference TRBV5-1 and TRBJ1-2, reads KAGVTQTPRYLIKTRGQQVTLSCSPISGHRSVSWYQQTPGQGLQFLFEYFSETQRNKGNFPGRFSGRQFSNSRSEMNVSTLELGDSALYLCASSPGTGGLGYTFGSGTRLTVV.

This chain uses TRBV18 with TRBJ2-7; 9 bases line up with TRBD1. The CDR3 covers 16 residues. CDR1 KGHSH and CDR2 LQKENI come from the germline V gene. Trimming took 3 bases from V and 2 from J; bases not matched to a gene: 8. The CDR3 protein is CASSPLDWTGAYEQYF. The CDR3 nucleotides are TGTGCCAGCTCACCCCTGGACTGGACAGGGGCCTACGAGCAGTACTTC. The full variable domain, with the rest looked up from reference TRBV18 and TRBJ2-7, is NAGVMQNPRHLVRRRGQEARLRCSPMKGHSHVYWYRQLPEEGLKFMVYLQKENIIDESGMPKERFSAEFPKEGPSILRIQQVVRGDSAAYFCASSPLDWTGAYEQYFGPGTRLTVT.

The rearrangement joins TRBV6-5 to TRBJ2-2, with TRBD1 identical over 7 bases. Germline values: CDR1 MNHEY, CDR2 SVGAGI. V dropped 5 bases and J dropped 7; count of bases not matched to a gene: 10. The CDR3 runs 15 residues. In DNA form, the CDR3 reads TGTGCCAGCAGTCCGCGACAGGGTTTGATCGGGGAGCTGTTTTTT. The encoded protein is CASSPRQGLIGELFF.

The chain recombines TRBV11-2 with TRBJ1-1; D remains unclear. V was pared by 5 bases and J by 5 bases, with 9 bases between. This CDR3 has 12 amino acids. Germline CDR1 and CDR2: SGHAT and FQNNGV. CDR3 amino acids: CASSASWTEAFF. The CDR3 DNA reads as TGTGCCAGCAGCGCAAGCTGGACTGAAGCTTTCTTT. The variable domain in full, with the rest retrieved from reference TRBV11-2 and TRBJ1-1, is EAGVAQSPRYKIIEKRQSVAFWCNPISGHATLYWYQQILGQGPKLLIQFQNNGVVDDSQLPKDRFSAERLKGVDSTLKIQPAKLEDSAVYLCASSASWTEAFFGQGTRLTVV.

This clone was seen just once. The chain has TRBV6-2 or TRBV6-3 and TRBJ2-7; 7 nucleotides align to TRBD1. V was clipped by 5 bases and J by 3 bases; unmatched bases: 7. This CDR3 is built from 14 residues. The germline V gene encodes CDR1 MNHEY and CDR2 SVGEGT. The CDR3 DNA is TGTGCCAGCAGTACCCGACAGGGCCACTACGAGCAGTACTTC. Translating it yields CASSTRQGHYEQYF.

V and J are TRBV3-1 (or the pseudogene TRBV3-2) and TRBJ2-1, with TRBD2 matching over 10 bases. The V gene's germline CDR1 is LGHDT and CDR2 YNNKEL (reference sequence). The V and J ends lost 1 base and 7 bases, in that order; junction bases with no gene match: 7. The CDR3 consists of 16 residues. The CDR3 here is CASSQGSGGANNEQFF. The CDR3 nucleotides read TGTGCCAGCAGCCAAGGGAGCGGGGGGGCGAATAATGAGCAGTTCTTC.

The rearrangement links TRBV29-1 to TRBJ2-7; D perhaps matches TRBD1 (6 bases). The ends were cut back, 7 bases at V and 3 bases at J, with 13 bases in the middle. Germline values: CDR1 SQVTM, CDR2 ANQGSEA. This CDR3 is built from 12 residues. The CDR3 here is CSGQVFSYEQYF. The CDR3, as DNA: TGCAGCGGACAGGTCTTTAGCTACGAGCAGTACTTC.

The chain joins TRBV2 to TRBJ2-5, with a possible D match to TRBD2 (5 bases). The CDR3 is made up of 15 amino acids. Deletions cut 6 bases from V and 5 bases from J, with 19 bases between. Germline V gives CDR1 SNHLY, CDR2 FYNNEI. This chain's CDR3 is CASRVTAGGGETQYF. The CDR3, as DNA: TGTGCCAGCAGGGTGACGGCGGGTGGTGGGGAGACCCAGTACTTC.

As regards this clone: At one end, the junction sequence differs from germline, possibly due to a read error. V usage is TRBV3-1 (or the pseudogene TRBV3-2) and J usage is TRBJ1-5; 7 nucleotides agree with TRBD1. Germline V gene sequence: CDR1 LGHDT, CDR2 YNNKEL (reference sequence). The length of the CDR3 is 13 residues. CDR3 amino acids: CASSDRVNQSQHF. CDR3 bases: TGTGCCAGCAGTGACAGGGTAAATCAGTCCCAGCATTTT.

The V gene is TRBV11-3, the J gene TRBJ2-7; TRBD1 aligns across 8 bases. Germline CDR1 SGHNT, CDR2 YENEEA. V dropped 2 bases and J dropped 4; count of bases not matched to a gene: 7. The CDR3 is 15 amino acids. CDR3 bases: TGTGCCAGCAGCTTATCGGGACAGGATTATTACGAGCAGTACTTC. The encoded protein is CASSLSGQDYYEQYF.

This clone was recorded a few times. CDR3 in amino acids: CASHESSYNSPLHF. The CDR3 DNA follows: TGTGCCAGTCACGAGAGCTCCTATAATTCACCCCTCCACTTT. The chain employs TRBV6-5 and TRBJ1-6; D unclear. Trimming pared 9 bases from V and 0 bases from J, leaving 9 bases between. The germline gives CDR1 MNHEY, CDR2 SVGAGI. This CDR3 is 14 amino acids long.

For the CDR3, the DNA is TGTGCCAGCAGCGGGCCGGGACTAAAAGAGACCCAGTACTTC. Translating gives CASSGPGLKETQYF. The chain uses TRBV9 and TRBJ2-5; TRBD2 matches 7 bases. The V and J ends lost 3 bases and 3 bases, in that order; junction bases with no gene match: 5. The germline gives CDR1 SGDLS, CDR2 YYNGEE. This CDR3 has 14 amino acids.

The rearrangement links TRBV6-6 to TRBJ2-7; 9 nucleotides align to TRBD2. The CDR3 loop spans 15 amino acids. Germline lookup yields CDR1 MNHNY and CDR2 SVGAGI (reference sequence). The J segment lost 2 bases and the V segment lost 7 bases, leaving 9 bases of the junction unmatched. CDR3 in amino acids: CASTYQAGGPYEQYF. CDR3 nucleotides: TGTGCCAGCACCTACCAAGCGGGGGGTCCCTACGAGCAGTACTTC.

The V and J genes are TRBV16 and TRBJ1-2; D is possibly TRBD1 (5 bases). Germline assignment: CDR1 KGHSY and CDR2 FQNENV. Trimming shortened V by 4 bases and J by 0 bases, and 12 bases separated the two germline ends. CDR3 size: 15 residues. CDR3 protein: CASSRFGGANYGYTF. CDR3 DNA sequence: TGTGCCAGCAGCCGCTTCGGGGGGGCTAACTATGGCTACACCTTC.

On this clone: Other DNA sequences in the sample encode the same CDR3. CDR3 region: CASSVGQASYEQYF. The CDR3 DNA sequence: TGTGCCAGCAGCGTAGGACAGGCGTCCTACGAGCAGTACTTC. The chain uses TRBV9 and TRBJ2-7; a possible D gene is TRBD1 (6 bases). V lost 0 bases to trimming and J lost 1 base, with 8 bases between them. Germline CDR1 SGDLS, CDR2 YYNGEE. The CDR3 is 14 residues long.